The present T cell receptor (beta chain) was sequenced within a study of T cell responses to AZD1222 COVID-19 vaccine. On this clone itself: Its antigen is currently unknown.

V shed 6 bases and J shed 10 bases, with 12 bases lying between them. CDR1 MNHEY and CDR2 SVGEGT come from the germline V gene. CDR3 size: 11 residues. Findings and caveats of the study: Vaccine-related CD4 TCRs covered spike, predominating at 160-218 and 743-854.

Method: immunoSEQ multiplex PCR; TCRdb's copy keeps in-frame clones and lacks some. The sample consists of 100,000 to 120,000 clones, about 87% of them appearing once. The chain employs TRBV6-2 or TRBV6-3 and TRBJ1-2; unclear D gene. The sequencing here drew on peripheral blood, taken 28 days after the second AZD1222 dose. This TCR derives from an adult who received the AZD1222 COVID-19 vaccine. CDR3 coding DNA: TGTGCCAGCAGCCAAGCGGTCTTCTACACCTTC. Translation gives CASSQAVFYTF.